Each of the 21 T cell receptor beta chains below was sequenced from the same sample in a study of OX40 agonist ivuxolimab in advanced cancers. The protocol was immunoSEQ multiplex PCR, while the TCRdb copy is restricted to in-frame clones and leaves out a portion. The sample contains 65,000 to 85,000 clones, approximately 88% of which appear only once. The sample here was CD4+ or CD8+ T cells sorted from blood, taken in a trial of the OX40 agonist ivuxolimab. The receptor source for this set is an adult with an advanced solid tumor such as melanoma, head and neck, liver or kidney cancer.

J is TRBJ2-3 and V is TRBV5-1; 10 nucleotides agree with TRBD1. CDR3 length: 17 amino acids. Germline assignment: CDR1 SGHRS and CDR2 YFSETQ. Trimming removed 1 base from V and 4 bases from J; junction bases left unmatched: 9. CDR3 sequence (DNA): TGCGCCAGCAGCTTGCGAGACAGGGGGCAGAGGGCAGATACGCAGTATTTT. Translated, it gives CASSLRDRGQRADTQYF.

CDR3 residues: CASSPLSGLGNGYTF. The CDR3 nucleotides are TGTGCCAGCAGCCCCCTTTCGGGTCTGGGGAATGGCTACACCTTC. This chain links TRBV11-2 with TRBJ1-2; D not certain. This CDR3 comprises 15 residues. Per germline, CDR1 SGHAT and CDR2 FQNNGV. The germline V and J ends were trimmed by 5 bases and 6 bases, with 19 bases remaining between them. The variable domain in full, completed from reference TRBV11-2 and TRBJ1-2, reads EAGVAQSPRYKIIEKRQSVAFWCNPISGHATLYWYQQILGQGPKLLIQFQNNGVVDDSQLPKDRFSAERLKGVDSTLKIQPAKLEDSAVYLCASSPLSGLGNGYTFGSGTRLTVV.

The chain couples TRBV14 to TRBJ2-3; TRBD1 is a possible D gene (6 bases). The germline CDR1 and CDR2 sequences are SGHDN and FVKESK. The V end lost 1 base, the J end lost 14 bases, and 16 bases lay between the germline ends. The CDR3 runs to 13 residues. This chain's CDR3 is CASSQGAGAGWYF. DNA for the CDR3: TGTGCCAGCAGCCAAGGGGCAGGGGCTGGGTGGTATTTT.

J is TRBJ2-5 and V is TRBV21-1; TRBD1, the D gene given by the table, was not confirmed from the DNA. TRBV21-1 is flagged as a pseudogene. The CDR3 runs to 15 residues. The CDR3 sequence is CASSKVTGAGETQYF. DNA for the CDR3: TGTGCCAGCAGCAAAGTAACAGGGGCTGGAGAGACCCAGTACTTC.

The rearrangement uses TRBV18 and TRBJ2-1, with TRBD2 identical over 13 bases. The ends lost 0 bases at V and 7 bases at J; junction bases unmatched: 3. Per the germline V gene, CDR1 is KGHSH and CDR2 is LQKENI. This CDR3 has 16 residues. CDR3 sequence: CASSPPKLAGGNEQFF. CDR3 coding DNA: TGTGCCAGCTCACCACCGAAACTAGCGGGGGGGAATGAGCAGTTCTTC. The full variable domain, with the rest looked up from reference TRBV18 and TRBJ2-1, is NAGVMQNPRHLVRRRGQEARLRCSPMKGHSHVYWYRQLPEEGLKFMVYLQKENIIDESGMPKERFSAEFPKEGPSILRIQQVVRGDSAAYFCASSPPKLAGGNEQFFGPGTRLTVL.

The V call is TRBV7-9, the J call TRBJ1-1; 8 nucleotides agree with TRBD1. Per germline, CDR1 SEHNR and CDR2 FQNEAQ (reference sequence). V trimming: 5 bases; J trimming: 4 bases; junction bases outside the gene matches: 6. CDR3 length: 14 amino acids. The CDR3 protein is CASSGQGLITEAFF. The CDR3 nucleotides read TGTGCCAGCAGCGGACAGGGTTTGATCACTGAAGCTTTCTTT.

The chain combines TRBV28 with TRBJ1-6, with no clear D. The CDR3 covers 14 residues. Germline values: CDR1 MDHEN, CDR2 SYDVKM. The V end was cut by 10 bases, the J end by 9 bases, with 19 bases between. CDR3 in DNA: TGTGCCACCGCCAGTAAGGCAGACGTTTCACCCCTCCACTTT. Its translation: CATASKADVSPLHF.

The gene calls are TRBV28 and TRBJ1-1, with D unresolved. The germline V and J ends were trimmed by 6 bases and 1 base, with 6 bases remaining between them. The CDR3 sequence is 12 residues long. Germline CDR1 is MDHEN and CDR2 is SYDVKM. In DNA form, the CDR3 reads TGTGCCAGCAGGTTGGGGAACACTGAAGCTTTCTTT. Protein sequence: CASRLGNTEAFF.

The rearrangement uses TRBV5-1 and TRBJ1-3; D possibly corresponds to TRBD1 (6 bases). This CDR3 contains 15 residues. Germline V gene sequence: CDR1 SGHRS, CDR2 YFSETQ. V lost 0 bases to trimming and J lost 4 bases, with 11 bases between them. CDR3: CASSLAGGQGNTIYF. Written as DNA, the CDR3 is TGCGCCAGCAGCTTGGCCGGTGGACAGGGAAACACCATATATTTT.

The rearrangement joins TRBV5-1 to TRBJ2-5; 13 bases are shared with TRBD2. CDR1 and CDR2 (germline): SGHRS, YFSETQ. The CDR3 totals 17 residues. The trim removed 2 bases at V and 2 bases at J, leaving 6 bases unmatched. In nucleotides, the CDR3 is TGCGCCAGCAGCTTTCCACGGACTAGCGGGGGACAAGAGACCCAGTACTTC. Encoded protein: CASSFPRTSGGQETQYF.

With regard to this clone: At the DNA level, this CDR3 is encoded by other sequences in the same sample as well. V gene TRBV28 combines with J gene TRBJ1-2; 8 bases match TRBD1. The CDR3 loop spans 14 amino acids. CDR1 and CDR2 from the germline V gene are MDHEN and SYDVKM. The junction had 11 bases not matched to a gene; V was cut back by 6 bases and J by 8 bases. The CDR3, as DNA: TGTGCCAGCAGCACTACAGGGGGGACTGGGGGCTACACCTTC. Translating it yields CASSTTGGTGGYTF.

The V gene is TRBV5-1, the J gene TRBJ1-2; D gene uncertain. Germline V gene sequence: CDR1 SGHRS, CDR2 YFSETQ. CDR3 length: 12 amino acids. Trimming shortened V by 4 bases and J by 4 bases, and 8 bases separated the two germline ends. The CDR3 nucleotides are TGCGCCAGCAGCGTAGGACCCTATGGCTACACCTTC. It translates to CASSVGPYGYTF.

The chain joins TRBV2 to TRBJ2-2, with a tentative D call TRBD1 (6 bases). V was pared by 7 bases and J by 0 bases, with 9 bases between. CDR1 is SNHLY, CDR2 FYNNEI, per germline. The CDR3 has 14 amino acids. Written as DNA, the CDR3 is TGTGCCAGCAAAAACAGGGCGAACACCGGGGAGCTGTTTTTT. This translates into CASKNRANTGELFF.

The chain links TRBV7-2 to TRBJ2-5; D is ambiguous. Germline CDR1 reads SGHTA; CDR2 reads FQGNSA. V shed 5 bases and J shed 0 bases, with 7 bases lying between them. This CDR3 contains 13 residues. CDR3 loop: CASSLTYQETQYF. The CDR3 coding sequence is TGTGCCAGCAGCCTAACGTACCAAGAGACCCAGTACTTC.

The rearrangement links TRBV4-2 to TRBJ1-1; possible D gene TRBD1, 6 bases. Germline loops: CDR1 LGHNA, CDR2 YNFKEQ. Deletions cut 0 bases from V and 10 bases from J, with 15 bases between. This CDR3 has 14 residues. CDR3 sequence reads: CASSQDLGQGRAFF. The CDR3 DNA reads TGTGCCAGCAGCCAAGATCTGGGGCAGGGGAGAGCTTTCTTT.

The gene calls are TRBV5-1 and TRBJ2-4; TRBD1 is a possible D gene (5 bases). Trimming took off 5 bases at V and 8 bases at J, with 17 bases between the two ends. The CDR3 runs to 14 residues. Germline loops: CDR1 SGHRS, CDR2 YFSETQ. CDR3 sequence reads: CASSIEPGRHIQYF. CDR3 nucleotide sequence: TGCGCCAGCAGTATCGAGCCAGGGCGACACATTCAGTACTTC. Full variable domain (outside the CDR3, taken from reference TRBV5-1 and TRBJ2-4): KAGVTQTPRYLIKTRGQQVTLSCSPISGHRSVSWYQQTPGQGLQFLFEYFSETQRNKGNFPGRFSGRQFSNSRSEMNVSTLELGDSALYLCASSIEPGRHIQYFGAGTRLSVL.

The chain couples TRBV18 to TRBJ1-2, with 11 nucleotides matching TRBD1. CDR1 is KGHSH, CDR2 LQKENI, per germline. V dropped 4 bases and J dropped 6; count of bases not matched to a gene: 4. This CDR3 is 14 amino acids long. This CDR3 is CASSLDRGQDGYTF. CDR3 bases: TGTGCCAGCTCACTGGACAGGGGGCAGGATGGCTACACCTTC.

The chain combines TRBV5-1 with TRBJ2-1; D call uncertain. Germline V CDR1 and CDR2: SGHRS, YFSETQ. The ends were cut back, 4 bases at V and 3 bases at J, with 11 bases in the middle. CDR3 size: 14 residues. CDR3 in DNA: TGCGCCAGCAGCCTGAAGGATTTCTACAATGAGCAGTTCTTC. This sequence encodes CASSLKDFYNEQFF.

The chain's CDR3 is CASSTPGQGHTEAFF. DNA for the CDR3: TGTGCCAGCAGCACCCCGGGACAGGGCCACACTGAAGCTTTCTTT. V gene TRBV5-4 combines with J gene TRBJ1-1; 9 bases fit TRBD1. Germline CDR1 is SGHNT and CDR2 is YYREEE (reference sequence). The trim removed 4 bases at V and 3 bases at J, leaving 7 bases unmatched. CDR3 size: 15 residues.

The J gene is TRBJ2-3, the V gene TRBV4-2; 7 nucleotides match TRBD2. V was clipped by 0 bases and J by 3 bases; unmatched bases: 6. Germline lookup yields CDR1 LGHNA and CDR2 YNFKEQ. The CDR3 sequence is 16 residues long. The CDR3 coding sequence is TGTGCCAGCAGCCAAGATAGGGGAGCGGGAACAGATACGCAGTATTTT. This translates into CASSQDRGAGTDTQYF.

This chain connects TRBV19 to TRBJ2-1, with 13 bases lining up with TRBD2. Germline V gene lookup returns CDR1 LNHDA and CDR2 SQIVND (reference sequence). The CDR3 is 15 residues long. The junction had 5 bases not matched to a gene; V was cut back by 5 bases and J by 7 bases. The CDR3 DNA reads as TGTGCCAGTAGTTACGGACTAGCGGGGGTTAATGAGCAGTTCTTC. This encodes CASSYGLAGVNEQFF.